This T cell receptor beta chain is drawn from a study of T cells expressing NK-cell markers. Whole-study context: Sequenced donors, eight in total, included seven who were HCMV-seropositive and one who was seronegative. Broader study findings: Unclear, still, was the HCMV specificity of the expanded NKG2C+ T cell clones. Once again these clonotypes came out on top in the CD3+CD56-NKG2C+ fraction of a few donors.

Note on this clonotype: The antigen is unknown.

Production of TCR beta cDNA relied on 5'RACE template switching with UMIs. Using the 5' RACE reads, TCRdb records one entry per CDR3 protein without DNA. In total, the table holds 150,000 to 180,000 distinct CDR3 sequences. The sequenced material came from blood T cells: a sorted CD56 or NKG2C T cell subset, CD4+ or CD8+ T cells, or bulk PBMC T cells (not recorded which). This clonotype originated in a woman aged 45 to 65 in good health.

The CDR3 here is CASSLSYRADTQYF. The chain carries TRBV27 and TRBJ2-3. The CDR3 runs 14 residues. Germline V gene data show CDR1 as MNHEY and CDR2 as SMNVEV (reference sequence).